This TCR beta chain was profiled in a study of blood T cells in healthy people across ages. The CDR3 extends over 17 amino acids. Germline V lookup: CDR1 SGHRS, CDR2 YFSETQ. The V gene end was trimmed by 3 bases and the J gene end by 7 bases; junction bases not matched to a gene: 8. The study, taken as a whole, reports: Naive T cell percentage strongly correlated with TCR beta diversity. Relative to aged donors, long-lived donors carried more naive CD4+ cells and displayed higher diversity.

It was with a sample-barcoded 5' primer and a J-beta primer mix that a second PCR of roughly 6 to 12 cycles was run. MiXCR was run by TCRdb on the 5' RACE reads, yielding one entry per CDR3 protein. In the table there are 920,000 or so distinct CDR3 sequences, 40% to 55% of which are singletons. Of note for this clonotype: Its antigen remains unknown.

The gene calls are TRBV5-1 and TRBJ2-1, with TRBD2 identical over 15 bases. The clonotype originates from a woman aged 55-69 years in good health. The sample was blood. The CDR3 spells CASSSWTSGRAGNEQFF. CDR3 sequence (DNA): TGCGCCAGCAGCTCCTGGACTAGCGGGAGGGCAGGTAATGAGCAGTTCTTC.